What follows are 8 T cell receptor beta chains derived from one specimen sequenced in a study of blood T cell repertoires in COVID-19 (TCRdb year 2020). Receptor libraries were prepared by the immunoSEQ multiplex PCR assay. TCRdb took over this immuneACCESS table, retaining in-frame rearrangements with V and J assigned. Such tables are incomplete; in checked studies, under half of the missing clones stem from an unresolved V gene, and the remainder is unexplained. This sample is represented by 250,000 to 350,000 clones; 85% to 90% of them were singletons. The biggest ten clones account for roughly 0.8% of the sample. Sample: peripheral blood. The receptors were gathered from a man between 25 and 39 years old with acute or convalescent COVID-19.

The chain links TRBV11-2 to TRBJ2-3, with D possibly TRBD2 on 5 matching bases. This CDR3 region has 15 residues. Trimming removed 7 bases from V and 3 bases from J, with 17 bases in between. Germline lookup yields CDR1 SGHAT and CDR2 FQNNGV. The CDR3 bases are TGTGCCAGCACCTCCCGTGAGGGCGGGACAGATACGCAGTATTTT. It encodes CASTSREGGTDTQYF.

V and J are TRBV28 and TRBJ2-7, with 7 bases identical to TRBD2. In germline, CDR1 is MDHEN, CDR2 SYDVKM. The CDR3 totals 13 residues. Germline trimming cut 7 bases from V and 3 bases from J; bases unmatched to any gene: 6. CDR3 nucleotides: TGTGCCAGCAACGGGGGGAGGATCTACGAGCAGTACTTC. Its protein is CASNGGRIYEQYF.

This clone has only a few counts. This CDR3 reads CASSLDAGNCGEQYF. The CDR3 region has the DNA TGCGCCAGCAGCTTGGACGCGGGAAACTGTGGCGAGCAGTACTTC. The V gene is TRBV5-1, the J gene TRBJ2-7, with a weak D call TRBD2 (6 bases). Germline V gene lookup returns CDR1 SGHRS and CDR2 YFSETQ. Between the trimmed V and J ends, which lost 0 bases and 6 bases, there was a span of 16 bases. The CDR3 is made up of 15 amino acids.

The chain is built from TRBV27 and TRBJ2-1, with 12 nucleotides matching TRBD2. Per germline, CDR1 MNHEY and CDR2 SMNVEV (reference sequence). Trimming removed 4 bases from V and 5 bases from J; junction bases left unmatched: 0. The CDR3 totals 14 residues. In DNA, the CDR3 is TGTGCCAGCAGTTGGACTAGCGGGAACAATGAGCAGTTCTTC. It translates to CASSWTSGNNEQFF.

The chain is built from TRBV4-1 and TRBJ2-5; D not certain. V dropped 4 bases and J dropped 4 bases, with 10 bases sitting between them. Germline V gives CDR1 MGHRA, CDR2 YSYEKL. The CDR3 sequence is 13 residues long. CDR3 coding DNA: TGCGCCAGCAGCCTCCTAATTGGAGAGACCCAGTACTTC. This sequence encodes CASSLLIGETQYF.

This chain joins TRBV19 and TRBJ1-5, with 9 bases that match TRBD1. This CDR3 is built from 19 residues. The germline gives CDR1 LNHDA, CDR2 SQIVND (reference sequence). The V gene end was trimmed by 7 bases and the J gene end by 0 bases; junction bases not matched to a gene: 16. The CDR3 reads CASKGLVQGAQDSNQPQHF. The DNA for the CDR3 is TGTGCCAGTAAAGGCCTGGTACAGGGGGCCCAAGATAGCAATCAGCCCCAGCATTTT.

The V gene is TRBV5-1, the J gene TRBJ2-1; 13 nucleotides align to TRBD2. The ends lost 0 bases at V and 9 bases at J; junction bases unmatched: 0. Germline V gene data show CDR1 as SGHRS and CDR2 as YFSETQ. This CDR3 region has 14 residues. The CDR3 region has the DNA TGCGCCAGCAGCTTGGGACTAGCGGGAGGTGAGCAGTTCTTC. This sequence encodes CASSLGLAGGEQFF.

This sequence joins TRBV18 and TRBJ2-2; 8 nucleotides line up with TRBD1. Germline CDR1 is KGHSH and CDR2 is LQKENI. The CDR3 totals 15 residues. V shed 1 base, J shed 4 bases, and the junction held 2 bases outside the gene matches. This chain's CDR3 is CASSPRTGITGELFF. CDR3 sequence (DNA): TGTGCCAGCTCACCACGGACAGGGATCACCGGGGAGCTGTTTTTT. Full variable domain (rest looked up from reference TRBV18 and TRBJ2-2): NAGVMQNPRHLVRRRGQEARLRCSPMKGHSHVYWYRQLPEEGLKFMVYLQKENIIDESGMPKERFSAEFPKEGPSILRIQQVVRGDSAAYFCASSPRTGITGELFFGEGSRLTVL.